The 30 T cell receptor beta chains reported below all come from one sample, sequenced in a study of shared clonotypes between healthy human individuals. Measured with immunoSEQ multiplex PCR; TCRdb has only the in-frame clones, and not every one. The table has around 2.5 million clones, approximately 94% seen once. Sequencing was performed on naive CD4+ T cells from PBMCs. Subset of the sample: CD45RA+ positively selected. The receptors come from a man between 18 and 35 years old in good health. Some clones in this sample may be carry-over from other donors' samples.

On this clone itself: Different DNA sequences within this sample yield the same CDR3. The gene calls are TRBV9 and TRBJ2-3, with 7 positions matching TRBD2. The germline V gene encodes CDR1 SGDLS and CDR2 YYNGEE. J gave up 4 bases and V 4 bases, and 6 bases lay outside the gene matches. The CDR3 runs 14 residues. The chain's CDR3 is CASSPRTRADTQYF. The CDR3 DNA reads as TGTGCCAGCAGCCCCCGGACTAGAGCAGATACGCAGTATTTT.

This chain links TRBV28 with TRBJ2-5; D possibly corresponds to TRBD1 (6 bases). The CDR3 extends over 16 amino acids. Trimming removed 2 bases from V and 4 bases from J, with 17 bases in between. Germline values: CDR1 MDHEN, CDR2 SYDVKM. The CDR3 protein is CASSLIVAGARETQYF. CDR3 in DNA: TGTGCCAGCAGTTTAATCGTCGCAGGGGCGCGAGAGACCCAGTACTTC.

J is TRBJ1-2 and V is TRBV5-1, with 11 bases lining up with TRBD1. Per germline, CDR1 SGHRS and CDR2 YFSETQ. With 0 bases clipped from V and 5 bases from J, the junction kept 15 bases outside the gene matches. This CDR3 has 19 amino acids. The CDR3 nucleotides read TGCGCCAGCAGCTTGGCCCTCGCCGGACAGGGGGCGAGTAGGTATGGCTACACCTTC. It encodes CASSLALAGQGASRYGYTF.

The rearrangement links TRBV14 to TRBJ2-3; 11 nucleotides line up with TRBD2. The germline V gene has CDR1 SGHDN and CDR2 FVKESK. V dropped 5 bases and J dropped 0; count of bases not matched to a gene: 4. The CDR3 is made up of 16 amino acids. The CDR3 region is CASSNRLAGSTDTQYF. The CDR3 bases are TGTGCCAGCAGCAACAGACTAGCGGGGAGCACAGATACGCAGTATTTT.

Worth noting for this clone: In the same sample, other DNA sequences code for this CDR3. This chain links TRBV29-1 with TRBJ2-7; possibly TRBD1 for D (5 bases). Trimming left V 8 bases short and J 3 bases short, with 23 bases between. This CDR3 has 15 residues. CDR1 is SQVTM and CDR2 is ANQGSEA in the germline V gene. CDR3 coding DNA: TGCAGCCCCCAACGAAGGGCAGGGATCAACTACGAGCAGTACTTC. Translated: CSPQRRAGINYEQYF.

V gene TRBV5-4 combines with J gene TRBJ1-2, with 7 positions matching TRBD1. Germline CDR1 reads SGHNT; CDR2 reads YYREEE (reference sequence). CDR3 size: 13 residues. V shed 2 bases and J 6 bases; nucleotides not matched to a gene: 4. The CDR3 here is CASSFKGANGYTF. The CDR3 DNA reads TGTGCCAGCAGCTTCAAGGGGGCTAATGGCTACACCTTC. Drawing the rest from reference TRBV5-4 and TRBJ1-2, the complete variable domain is ETGVTQSPTHLIKTRGQQVTLRCSSQSGHNTVSWYQQALGQGPQFIFQYYREEENGRGNFPPRFSGLQFPNYSSELNVNALELDDSALYLCASSFKGANGYTFGSGTRLTVV.

This rearrangement joins TRBV18 to TRBJ2-5; 7 bases line up with TRBD1. Germline V gene data show CDR1 as KGHSH and CDR2 as LQKENI. This CDR3 contains 12 residues. The V gene end was trimmed by 4 bases and the J gene end by 4 bases; junction bases not matched to a gene: 0. CDR3: CASSQGAETQYF. CDR3 nucleotide sequence: TGTGCCAGCTCACAGGGGGCAGAGACCCAGTACTTC. Using reference TRBV18 and TRBJ2-5 for the parts outside the CDR3, the full variable domain is NAGVMQNPRHLVRRRGQEARLRCSPMKGHSHVYWYRQLPEEGLKFMVYLQKENIIDESGMPKERFSAEFPKEGPSILRIQQVVRGDSAAYFCASSQGAETQYFGPGTRLLVL.

This sequence joins TRBV25-1 and TRBJ1-1; 7 bases map to TRBD1. With 7 bases clipped from V and 4 bases from J, the junction kept 6 bases outside the gene matches. The length of the CDR3 is 13 residues. From germline, CDR1 is MGHDK and CDR2 SYGVNS. CDR3 sequence: CASTIRGTTEAFF. In DNA, the CDR3 is TGTGCCAGCACTATCAGGGGGACCACTGAAGCTTTCTTT.

This chain links TRBV28 with TRBJ2-7, with D possibly matching TRBD1 (6 bases). The CDR3 contains 13 residues. Germline CDR1 reads MDHEN; CDR2 reads SYDVKM. Trimming removed 8 bases from V and 3 bases from J, with 14 bases in between. The CDR3 region is CASWGQRYYEQYF. Written as DNA, the CDR3 is TGTGCCAGCTGGGGGCAGCGGTACTACGAGCAGTACTTC.

The chain carries TRBV28 and TRBJ1-2; possibly TRBD1 for D (5 bases). The CDR3 runs 15 residues. Germline V gene sequence: CDR1 MDHEN, CDR2 SYDVKM. Trimming took off 6 bases at V and 3 bases at J, with 17 bases between the two ends. The CDR3 region is CASSLQGAGYYGYTF. The CDR3 DNA reads as TGTGCCAGCAGCCTCCAGGGAGCGGGGTACTATGGCTACACCTTC.

The chain uses TRBV28 and TRBJ2-5; 11 bases align to TRBD2. The CDR3 is 17 amino acids. Germline V lookup: CDR1 MDHEN, CDR2 SYDVKM. Germline trimming cut 4 bases from V and 9 bases from J; bases unmatched to any gene: 16. CDR3 protein: CASSSTGLGLAGGSQYF. The CDR3 nucleotides are TGTGCCAGCAGTTCGACAGGGCTTGGGCTAGCGGGAGGTTCCCAGTACTTC.

The chain joins TRBV7-2 to TRBJ2-2, with 7 bases matching TRBD1. CDR3 length equals 15 residues. CDR1 is SGHTA and CDR2 is FQGNSA in the germline V gene. The trim removed 5 bases at V and 1 base at J, leaving 4 bases unmatched. The CDR3 reads CASSQYRGNTGELFF. The CDR3 bases are TGTGCCAGCAGCCAATACAGGGGGAACACCGGGGAGCTGTTTTTT.

This chain links TRBV28 with TRBJ2-2; maybe TRBD2 (6 bases). Per germline, CDR1 MDHEN and CDR2 SYDVKM. V lost 8 bases and J 0 bases, leaving 19 bases between the germline ends. The CDR3 extends over 17 amino acids. In DNA form, the CDR3 reads TGTGCCAGCTTCGCTGCGGGGCACCTCGCGAACACCGGGGAGCTGTTTTTT. The encoded protein is CASFAAGHLANTGELFF. The complete variable domain, with remaining parts taken from reference TRBV28 and TRBJ2-2, reads DVKVTQSSRYLVKRTGEKVFLECVQDMDHENMFWYRQDPGLGLRLIYFSYDVKMKEKGDIPEGYSVSREKKERFSLILESASTNQTSMYLCASFAAGHLANTGELFFGEGSRLTVL.

On this clone itself: This sample includes further DNA sequences coding for the same CDR3. This chain connects TRBV19 to TRBJ1-1; D unresolved. The CDR3 consists of 10 residues. Germline V gene sequence: CDR1 LNHDA, CDR2 SQIVND (reference sequence). Trimming took 8 bases from V and 5 from J, leaving 6 bases between them. CDR3 coding DNA: TGTGCCAGTGGGGTGACTGAAGCTTTCTTT. Protein: CASGVTEAFF. The whole variable domain, remainder taken from reference TRBV19 and TRBJ1-1, is DGGITQSPKYLFRKEGQNVTLSCEQNLNHDAMYWYRQDPGQGLRLIYYSQIVNDFQKGDIAEGYSVSREKKESFPLTVTSAQKNPTAFYLCASGVTEAFFGQGTRLTVV.

The chain links TRBV2 to TRBJ1-5, with D perhaps TRBD1 (5 bases). Germline-derived CDR1 and CDR2 are SNHLY and FYNNEI. V lost 7 bases and J lost 0, with 10 bases in between. This CDR3 contains 14 residues. The chain's CDR3 is CASTWDRSNQPQHF. For the CDR3, the DNA is TGTGCCAGCACTTGGGACCGTAGCAATCAGCCCCAGCATTTT.

The rearrangement joins TRBV7-8 to TRBJ1-1; no definite D call. With 3 bases removed from V and 5 bases from J, the gap between germline ends came to 13 bases. This CDR3 comprises 14 residues. The germline gives CDR1 SGHVS, CDR2 FQNEAQ. Here the CDR3 reads CASSFPGRGTEAFF. Written as DNA, the CDR3 is TGTGCCAGCAGCTTTCCCGGACGAGGAACTGAAGCTTTCTTT.

V usage is TRBV7-9 and J usage is TRBJ1-2; 9 bases align to TRBD1. CDR3 length: 15 residues. Trimming cost V 6 bases and J 6 bases; bases outside gene matches: 11. Looked up from germline, CDR1 is SEHNR and CDR2 is FQNEAQ (reference sequence). The CDR3 DNA reads TGTGCCAGCAGATTACAGGGGGCGCAGGGTGATGGCTACACCTTC. It is translated as CASRLQGAQGDGYTF.

This clone was counted between two and nine times. The sample has other DNA sequences that encode this CDR3 too. The chain links TRBV30 to TRBJ1-5; D unclear. Germline CDR1 GTSNPN, CDR2 SVGIG (reference sequence). This CDR3 has 13 amino acids. V lost 0 bases to trimming and J lost 4 bases, with 7 bases between them. This CDR3 reads CAWSVRPNQPQHF. In DNA form, the CDR3 reads TGTGCCTGGAGTGTTAGGCCTAATCAGCCCCAGCATTTT. Looking up the rest from reference TRBV30 and TRBJ1-5 gives the full variable domain: SQTIHQWPATLVQPVGSPLSLECTVEGTSNPNLYWYRQAAGRGLQLLFYSVGIGQISSEVPQNLSASRPQDRQFILSSKKLLLSDSGFYLCAWSVRPNQPQHFGDGTRLSIL.

The chain carries TRBV6-1 and TRBJ2-7, with D unclear. The germline V gene encodes CDR1 MNHNS and CDR2 SASEGT. V lost 4 bases and J 1 base, leaving 14 bases between the germline ends. The CDR3 covers 15 residues. CDR3 sequence: CASSVFRTPSYEQYF. The CDR3 region has the DNA TGTGCCAGCAGTGTTTTCCGCACTCCATCCTACGAGCAGTACTTC.

The chain joins TRBV10-2 to TRBJ2-5; D gene unclear. The CDR3 covers 15 residues. V lost 3 bases and J 4 bases, leaving 15 bases between the germline ends. From germline, CDR1 is WSHSY and CDR2 SAAADI. The CDR3 DNA follows: TGCGCCAGCAGTGACCCCGGCAGCCGGAGAGAGACCCAGTACTTC. Translating it yields CASSDPGSRRETQYF.

Details on this clone: Because the CDR3's place on the DNA is in doubt, the DNA is left out and the CDR3 is given as listed by TCRdb. The rearrangement links TRBV4-1 to TRBJ2-2; the table's D call, TRBD1, has no DNA check behind it. From its first to its last residue, the CDR3 has 19 amino acids. Germline V gene data show CDR1 as MGHRA and CDR2 as YSYEKL. CDR3 sequence reads: CASSQVFFGAGGLTGELFF.

The rearrangement joins TRBV5-5 to TRBJ2-7; D tentatively fits TRBD1 or TRBD2 (5 bases each). The CDR3 sequence is 13 residues long. V shed 2 bases and J shed 4 bases, with 10 bases lying between them. Germline CDR1 and CDR2: SGHKS and YYEKEE (reference sequence). The CDR3 DNA is TGTGCCAGCAGCTTTGGGACGAGGTACGAGCAGTACTTC. It translates to CASSFGTRYEQYF.

This rearrangement joins TRBV7-8 to TRBJ2-3; D remains unclear. V was trimmed by 2 bases and J by 7 bases, leaving 4 bases between them. The germline V gene encodes CDR1 SGHVS and CDR2 FQNEAQ. The CDR3 length is 11 residues. This CDR3 is CASSLQNTQYF. In nucleotides, the CDR3 is TGTGCCAGCAGCTTACAGAATACGCAGTATTTT.

This chain connects TRBV6-1 to TRBJ1-1; D is unclear. The length of the CDR3 is 16 residues. V was clipped by 1 base and J by 4 bases, with 16 bases between them. CDR1 MNHNS and CDR2 SASEGT come from the germline V gene. Here the CDR3 DNA reads TGTGCCAGCAGTGAAGGACCCGGGGTCACAGTCACTGAAGCTTTCTTT. Translated, it gives CASSEGPGVTVTEAFF.

This sequence joins TRBV28 and TRBJ1-3, with a tentative D call TRBD1 (6 bases). CDR1 and CDR2 from the germline V gene are MDHEN and SYDVKM. V lost 8 bases, J lost 4 bases, and 12 bases lay in between. The CDR3 loop spans 13 amino acids. The DNA of the CDR3 is TGTGCCAGCCGAAAGGGGGGGGGAAACACCATATATTTT. Amino acids: CASRKGGGNTIYF. Drawing the rest from reference TRBV28 and TRBJ1-3, the complete variable domain is DVKVTQSSRYLVKRTGEKVFLECVQDMDHENMFWYRQDPGLGLRLIYFSYDVKMKEKGDIPEGYSVSREKKERFSLILESASTNQTSMYLCASRKGGGNTIYFGEGSWLTVV.

V and J are TRBV28 and TRBJ1-5; D not resolved. CDR3 length: 18 residues. CDR1 MDHEN and CDR2 SYDVKM come from the germline V gene. The germline V and J ends were trimmed by 7 bases and 2 bases, with 24 bases remaining between them. The CDR3 loop is CASTLEGIRLGGNQPQHF. Here the CDR3 DNA reads TGTGCCAGCACCCTGGAAGGGATTAGGCTTGGGGGCAATCAGCCCCAGCATTTT.

The genes are TRBV2 and TRBJ2-1; D is unresolved. Trimming shortened V by 3 bases and J by 2 bases, and 14 bases separated the two germline ends. The length of the CDR3 is 16 residues. The germline CDR1 and CDR2 sequences are SNHLY and FYNNEI. CDR3 amino acids: CASSDTVLPTYNEQFF. Here the CDR3 DNA reads TGTGCCAGCAGTGACACGGTACTACCCACCTACAATGAGCAGTTCTTC.

V usage is TRBV7-3 and J usage is TRBJ2-2; D might be TRBD1 (6 bases). This CDR3 comprises 16 residues. Germline lookup yields CDR1 SGHTA and CDR2 FQGTGA. Trimming removed 5 bases at V and 1 base at J, with 14 bases between. This CDR3 reads CASSLQGRVNTGELFF. DNA for the CDR3: TGTGCCAGCAGCCTACAGGGACGGGTGAACACCGGGGAGCTGTTTTTT.

This chain uses TRBV18 with TRBJ2-7, with D tentatively TRBD1 or TRBD2 (5 bases each). The V and J ends lost 3 bases and 3 bases respectively, with 21 bases between them. The CDR3 is 17 residues long. In germline, CDR1 is KGHSH, CDR2 LQKENI. The CDR3, as DNA: TGTGCCAGCTCACCCCTCCCGACGGGGCAGAGTTTCTACGAGCAGTACTTC. Its protein product is CASSPLPTGQSFYEQYF.

A remark on this clone: Other DNA sequences in the same sample also yield this CDR3. V usage is TRBV28 and J usage is TRBJ2-2; a possible D gene is TRBD1 (6 bases). The CDR3 length is 13 residues. The germline CDR1 and CDR2 sequences are MDHEN and SYDVKM. V lost 8 bases and J lost 0, with 7 bases in between. This CDR3 is CASGQPNTGELFF. DNA of the CDR3: TGTGCCAGCGGACAGCCGAACACCGGGGAGCTGTTTTTT.